This TCR beta chain stems from a study of T cells after yellow fever vaccination. Looking at the study overall: Where fractions had low cell numbers, libraries were prepared from them with the SMART-Seq v4 Ultra Low Input RNA kit. Study-wide findings and caveats: Most clones from primary vaccination resurfaced after the booster (96% CD4, around 90% CD8). Across the CD4 and CD8 compartments, a small share of clonotypes was present in both.

To note about this clonotype: The antigen is undetermined.

UMIs were added to TCR cDNA along with a universal primer site when it was made by 5'RACE template switching. TCRdb recomputed calls from the 5' RACE reads with MiXCR, one row per CDR3 protein. The data show about 310,000 distinct CDR3 sequences, with more than 3% seen just once and less than 25% held by the top ten. Germline V gene lookup returns CDR1 KGHDR and CDR2 SFDVKD. V dropped 2 bases and J dropped 1 base, with 11 bases sitting between them. CDR3 length: 15 residues. Sample: PBMCs, taken on the day of the yellow fever booster vaccination. The rearrangement joins TRBV24-1 to TRBJ2-7; D tentatively fits TRBD1 or TRBD2 (6 bases each). The source is a man aged 18 to 35 who received the YFV17D yellow fever vaccine. DNA of the CDR3: TGTGCCACCAGTGATTCCACAGGGAGGTCCTACGAGCAGTACTTC. Its protein is CATSDSTGRSYEQYF.